This T cell receptor (beta chain) was recorded in a study of T cells in localized non-small cell lung cancer. General study results and limits: There were a median 57 of the top 100 tumor clones appearing in adjacent lung. Elevated blood T cell density was associated with longer overall survival. Measurement of T cell clonality placed uninvolved adjacent lung highest, above the level in tumor. Heterogeneity cannot be ruled out, as sequencing used one tumor region only.

The CDR3 covers 13 residues. Germline CDR1 SGHTA, CDR2 FQGNSA. Trimming took off 3 bases at V and 2 bases at J, with 8 bases between the two ends. Only in-frame clones appear in the TCRdb table, and some are missing; sequencing was by immunoSEQ multiplex PCR. Of under 40,000 clones listed, approximately 86% were seen once; the top ten hold less than 20%. A note on this clone: Its antigen is not known.

The V gene is TRBV7-2, the J gene TRBJ2-7; TRBD2 might be the D (5 bases). This specimen consisted of peripheral blood mononuclear cells, obtained before any cancer treatment. This receptor was obtained from a man aged 40-75 years with stage III lung adenocarcinoma. The CDR3 loop reads CASSLELAYEQYF. The CDR3 DNA is TGTGCCAGCAGCTTGGAACTAGCCTACGAGCAGTACTTC.